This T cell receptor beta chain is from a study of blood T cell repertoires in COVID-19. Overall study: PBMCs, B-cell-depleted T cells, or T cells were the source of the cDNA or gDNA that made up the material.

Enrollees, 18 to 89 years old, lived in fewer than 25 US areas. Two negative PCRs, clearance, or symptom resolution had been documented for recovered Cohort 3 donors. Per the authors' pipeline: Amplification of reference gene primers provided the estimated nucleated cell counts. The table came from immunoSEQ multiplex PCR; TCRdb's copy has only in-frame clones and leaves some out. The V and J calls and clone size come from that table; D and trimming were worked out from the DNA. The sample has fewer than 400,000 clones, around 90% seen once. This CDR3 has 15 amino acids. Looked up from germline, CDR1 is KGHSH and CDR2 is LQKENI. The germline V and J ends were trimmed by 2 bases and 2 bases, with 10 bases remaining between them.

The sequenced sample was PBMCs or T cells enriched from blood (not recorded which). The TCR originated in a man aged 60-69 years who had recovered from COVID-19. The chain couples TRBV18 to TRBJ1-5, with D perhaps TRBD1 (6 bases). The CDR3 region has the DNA TGTGCCAGCTCACCAGGGGGCGCGGGCAATCAGCCCCAGCATTTT. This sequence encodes CASSPGGAGNQPQHF.